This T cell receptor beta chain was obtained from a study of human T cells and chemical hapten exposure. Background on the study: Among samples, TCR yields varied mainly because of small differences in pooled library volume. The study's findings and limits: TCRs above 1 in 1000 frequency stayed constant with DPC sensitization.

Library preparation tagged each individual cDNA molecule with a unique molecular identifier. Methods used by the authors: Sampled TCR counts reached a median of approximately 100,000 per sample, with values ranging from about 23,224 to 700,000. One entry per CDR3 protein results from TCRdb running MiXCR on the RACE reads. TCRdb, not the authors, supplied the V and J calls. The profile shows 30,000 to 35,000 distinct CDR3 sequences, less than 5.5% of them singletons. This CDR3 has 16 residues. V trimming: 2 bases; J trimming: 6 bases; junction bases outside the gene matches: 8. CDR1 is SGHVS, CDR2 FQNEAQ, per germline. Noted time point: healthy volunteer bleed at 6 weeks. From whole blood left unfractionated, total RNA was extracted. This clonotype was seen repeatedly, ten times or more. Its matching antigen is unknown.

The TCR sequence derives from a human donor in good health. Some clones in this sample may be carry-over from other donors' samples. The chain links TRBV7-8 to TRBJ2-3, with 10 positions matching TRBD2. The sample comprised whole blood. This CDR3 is CASSLPSGGAYDTQYF. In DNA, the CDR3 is TGTGCCAGCAGCTTACCCAGCGGGGGGGCCTACGATACGCAGTATTTT.